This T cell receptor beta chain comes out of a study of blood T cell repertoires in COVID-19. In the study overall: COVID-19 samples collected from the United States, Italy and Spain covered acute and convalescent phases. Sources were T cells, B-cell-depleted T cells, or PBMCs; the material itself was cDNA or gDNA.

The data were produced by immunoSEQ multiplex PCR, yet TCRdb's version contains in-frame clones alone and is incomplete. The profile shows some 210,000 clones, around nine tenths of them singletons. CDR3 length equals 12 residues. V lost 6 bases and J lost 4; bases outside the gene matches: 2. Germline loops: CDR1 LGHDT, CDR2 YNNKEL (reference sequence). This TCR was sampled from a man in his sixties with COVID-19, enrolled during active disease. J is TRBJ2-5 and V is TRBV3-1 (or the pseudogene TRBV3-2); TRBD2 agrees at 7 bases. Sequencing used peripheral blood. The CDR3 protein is CASRLAGETQYF. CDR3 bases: TGTGCCAGCAGGTTAGCGGGAGAGACCCAGTACTTC.